These T cell receptor beta chains were read from a single sample in a study of shared clonotypes between healthy human individuals. Some clones are missing from TCRdb's copy, which holds only in-frame ones; the method was immunoSEQ multiplex PCR. The sample lists a few million clones; 93% were seen once. The sequenced material came from naive CD4+ T cells from PBMCs. The source of these receptors is a man younger than 30 in good health. Some clones in this sample may be carry-over from other donors' samples. Both conserved end residues are part of each CDR3. The order of the fields is V gene, D gene, J gene, clone size, CDR3 DNA, CDR3 protein. D genes are given only for firm matches. Only part of the rows carry a size: once, few, many, or a class if the clone is expanded.

v_gene: TRBV6-5
d_gene: TRBD1
j_gene: TRBJ2-7
abundance: few
CDR3nt: TGTGCCAGCAGTTACTCGGGACAGGGGGCGTTCGAGCAGTACTTC
CDR3aa: CASSYSGQGAFEQYF

v_gene: TRBV5-1
d_gene: .
j_gene: TRBJ2-7
abundance: .
CDR3nt: TGCGCCAGCAGTTGGACTACTTCGTCCTACGAGCAGTACTTC
CDR3aa: CASSWTTSSYEQYF

v_gene: TRBV5-4
d_gene: .
j_gene: TRBJ2-5
abundance: .
CDR3nt: TGTGCCAGCAGCTTGATAGGCAGGGAGCAAGAGACCCAGTACTTC
CDR3aa: CASSLIGREQETQYF

v_gene: TRBV7-3
d_gene: TRBD2
j_gene: TRBJ2-7
abundance: .
CDR3nt: TGTGCCAGCAGCTTCACTAGCGGGAGCTCCTACGAGCAGTACTTC
CDR3aa: CASSFTSGSSYEQYF

v_gene: TRBV15
d_gene: TRBD1
j_gene: TRBJ2-7
abundance: .
CDR3nt: TGTGCCACCAGCAGAGATCGCGACAGGGTGGGTTACGAGCAGTACTTC
CDR3aa: CATSRDRDRVGYEQYF

v_gene: TRBV7-8
d_gene: .
j_gene: TRBJ2-7
abundance: .
CDR3nt: TGTGCCAGCAGCGTAGCTAGGAAGTGGACAGCCATCTACGAGCAGTACTTC
CDR3aa: CASSVARKWTAIYEQYF

v_gene: TRBV28
d_gene: .
j_gene: TRBJ2-7
abundance: .
CDR3nt: TGTGCCAGCAGTTTATCAGACGGGTCCTACGAGCAGTACTTC
CDR3aa: CASSLSDGSYEQYF

v_gene: TRBV29-1
d_gene: TRBD2
j_gene: TRBJ2-1
abundance: .
CDR3nt: TGCAGCGTCGAAAGGGTAGCGGGAGGTACTTGGAATGAGCAGTTCTTC
CDR3aa: CSVERVAGGTWNEQFF

v_gene: TRBV28
d_gene: TRBD2
j_gene: TRBJ2-1
abundance: .
CDR3nt: TGTGCCAGCAGTTCCCACCAGCGGGGGCTGAATGAGCAGTTCTTC
CDR3aa: CASSSHQRGLNEQFF

v_gene: TRBV14
d_gene: .
j_gene: TRBJ2-5
abundance: .
CDR3nt: TGTGCCAGCAGTCTGACTCCAGAGACCCAGTACTTC
CDR3aa: CASSLTPETQYF

v_gene: TRBV18
d_gene: .
j_gene: TRBJ1-1
abundance: once
CDR3nt: TGTGCCAGCTCACCTTTAGGGACCGGGCCCACTGAAGCTTTCTTT
CDR3aa: CASSPLGTGPTEAFF

v_gene: TRBV10-1
d_gene: TRBD1
j_gene: TRBJ2-7
abundance: .
CDR3nt: TGCGCCAGCAGTGGCGGGACAGGGCGCGAGCAGTACTTC
CDR3aa: CASSGGTGREQYF

v_gene: TRBV28
d_gene: TRBD1
j_gene: TRBJ1-1
abundance: .
CDR3nt: TGTGCCAGCACCTCCGGACAGGGTTCTTTCACTGAAGCTTTCTTT
CDR3aa: CASTSGQGSFTEAFF

v_gene: TRBV11-2
d_gene: TRBD2
j_gene: TRBJ2-2
abundance: .
CDR3nt: TGTGCCAGCAGCTTTGGTGGGGGGGACACCGGGGAGCTGTTTTTT
CDR3aa: CASSFGGGDTGELFF

v_gene: TRBV10-1
d_gene: TRBD1
j_gene: TRBJ2-1
abundance: .
CDR3nt: TGCGCCAGCAGTAGCACAGGGGGAAGGTACAATGAGCAGTTCTTC
CDR3aa: CASSSTGGRYNEQFF

v_gene: TRBV16
d_gene: TRBD2
j_gene: TRBJ2-7
abundance: .
CDR3nt: TGTGCCAGCAGCCAAACTAGCGGGGTAACCTACGAGCAGTACTTC
CDR3aa: CASSQTSGVTYEQYF

v_gene: TRBV4-1
d_gene: .
j_gene: TRBJ2-1
abundance: .
CDR3nt: TGCGCCAGCAGCCAAGGTCAGAGCTCCTACAATGAGCAGTTCTTC
CDR3aa: CASSQGQSSYNEQFF

v_gene: TRBV18
d_gene: .
j_gene: TRBJ2-3
abundance: .
CDR3nt: TGTGCCAGCTCACCACGACCCACAGATACGCAGTATTTT
CDR3aa: CASSPRPTDTQYF

v_gene: TRBV5-4
d_gene: .
j_gene: TRBJ2-5
abundance: .
CDR3nt: TGTGCCAGCAGCTTGGATGTTGGGGCTTACCAAGAGACCCAGTACTTC
CDR3aa: CASSLDVGAYQETQYF

v_gene: TRBV18
d_gene: .
j_gene: TRBJ1-4
abundance: once
CDR3nt: TGTGCCAGCTCACCAACTCAGTTAAGCGAAAAACTGTTTTTT
CDR3aa: CASSPTQLSEKLFF

v_gene: TRBV18
d_gene: TRBD1
j_gene: TRBJ2-1
abundance: once
CDR3nt: TGTGCCGCTCGGGGCCAGGGGGTCCGTTACAATGAGCAGTTCTTC
CDR3aa: CAARGQGVRYNEQFF

v_gene: TRBV5-1
d_gene: .
j_gene: TRBJ2-4
abundance: .
CDR3nt: TGCGCCAGCAGCTTGGTTACAGGGAACCAAAACATTCAGTACTTC
CDR3aa: CASSLVTGNQNIQYF

v_gene: TRBV18
d_gene: TRBD1
j_gene: TRBJ2-7
abundance: .
CDR3nt: TGTGCCAGCTCACCAGACAGGGGAGTGGACGAGCAGTACTTC
CDR3aa: CASSPDRGVDEQYF

v_gene: TRBV7-9
d_gene: TRBD2
j_gene: TRBJ2-1
abundance: .
CDR3nt: TGTGCCAGCAGCCGGACTAGCGGTAGCAGAAATGAGCAGTTCTTC
CDR3aa: CASSRTSGSRNEQFF

v_gene: TRBV27
d_gene: .
j_gene: TRBJ2-1
abundance: once
CDR3nt: TGTGCCAGCAGGAGAGGCGGGGCCTACAATGAGCAGTTCTTC
CDR3aa: CASRRGGAYNEQFF

v_gene: TRBV19
d_gene: .
j_gene: TRBJ1-1
abundance: once
CDR3nt: TGTGCCAGTAGTAGTTCGGCTGAAGCTTTCTTT
CDR3aa: CASSSSAEAFF

v_gene: TRBV7-9
d_gene: .
j_gene: TRBJ1-4
abundance: .
CDR3nt: TGTGCCAGCAGCTTAGCGTTTTTAGAAAAACTGTTTTTT
CDR3aa: CASSLAFLEKLFF

v_gene: TRBV5-1
d_gene: .
j_gene: TRBJ2-7
abundance: .
CDR3nt: TGCGCCAGCAGCTTGGCCCTGGAAGAGCAGTACTTC
CDR3aa: CASSLALEEQYF

v_gene: TRBV2
d_gene: .
j_gene: TRBJ1-4
abundance: .
CDR3nt: TGTGCCAGCACGGAGATTGGGACTAATGAAAAACTGTTTTTT
CDR3aa: CASTEIGTNEKLFF

v_gene: TRBV11-3
d_gene: TRBD2
j_gene: TRBJ2-1
abundance: .
CDR3nt: TGTGCCAGCAGCTCCCCGACTAGCGGGAGCGATGAGCAGTTCTTC
CDR3aa: CASSSPTSGSDEQFF

v_gene: TRBV5-1
d_gene: TRBD1
j_gene: TRBJ1-5
abundance: once
CDR3nt: TGCGCCAGCGCAGAGGGGGCTGGCAATCAGCCCCAGCATTTT
CDR3aa: CASAEGAGNQPQHF

v_gene: TRBV28
d_gene: TRBD1
j_gene: TRBJ1-4
abundance: .
CDR3nt: TGTGCCAGCAGACGCAGGGACAGGGAAAGTGAAAAACTGTTTTTT
CDR3aa: CASRRRDRESEKLFF

v_gene: TRBV28
d_gene: .
j_gene: TRBJ2-1
abundance: .
CDR3nt: TGTGCCAGCAGTTTTCGGCTAGCTAACTCCTACAATGAGCAGTTCTTC
CDR3aa: CASSFRLANSYNEQFF